One sample yielded the 8 T cell receptor beta chains listed below, sequenced in a study of blood T cell repertoires in COVID-19. Sequencing was performed with immunoSEQ multiplex PCR; in TCRdb, only in-frame clones are kept and a portion is missing. The sample lists nearly 250,000 clones, about 83% occurring once. Sequencing used peripheral blood. The receptors derive from a woman aged 80 or older with COVID-19, enrolled during active disease.

The rearrangement joins TRBV30 to TRBJ1-3; D gene uncertain. This CDR3 is built from 13 residues. V was trimmed by 4 bases and J by 1 base, leaving 8 bases between them. CDR1 and CDR2 (germline): GTSNPN, SVGIG (reference sequence). DNA of the CDR3: TGTGCCTGGACTCGGGAGTCTGGAAACACCATATATTTT. It yields the protein CAWTRESGNTIYF.

The chain links TRBV18 to TRBJ1-1; 7 bases are a match to TRBD1. The CDR3 loop spans 15 amino acids. Germline CDR1 reads KGHSH; CDR2 reads LQKENI. Germline trimming cut 3 bases from V and 6 bases from J; bases unmatched to any gene: 10. CDR3 sequence (DNA): TGTGCCAGCTCACCGTACGGGACAGTCCTTGCTGAAGCTTTCTTT. Translating it yields CASSPYGTVLAEAFF.

The genes are TRBV4-1 and TRBJ1-3, with unresolved D. V lost 1 base, J lost 1 base, and 14 bases lay in between. Germline V gene lookup returns CDR1 MGHRA and CDR2 YSYEKL. The CDR3 contains 17 residues. In DNA, the CDR3 is TGCGCCAGCAGCCAAGTGGGAGGAATATCTTCTGGAAACACCATATATTTT. This sequence encodes CASSQVGGISSGNTIYF.

This rearrangement joins TRBV2 to TRBJ2-5; 7 nucleotides align to TRBD1. The CDR3 sequence is 14 residues long. Germline trimming cut 5 bases from V and 2 bases from J; bases unmatched to any gene: 5. Germline V gene sequence: CDR1 SNHLY, CDR2 FYNNEI. CDR3 residues: CASSKTGTQETQYF. As DNA, the CDR3 is TGTGCCAGCAGTAAGACAGGGACACAAGAGACCCAGTACTTC.

This chain connects TRBV2 to TRBJ1-4, with 7 bases aligning to TRBD1. The V segment lost 9 bases and the J segment 2 bases; nucleotides outside the gene matches: 3. CDR1 SNHLY and CDR2 FYNNEI come from the germline V gene. This CDR3 comprises 13 residues. The CDR3 loop reads CASHRGTNEKLFF. As DNA, the CDR3 is TGTGCCAGTCACAGGGGCACTAATGAAAAACTGTTTTTT.

The V call is TRBV21-1, the J call TRBJ1-2; no check of the table's D call, TRBD1, against the DNA was made. TRBV21-1 is classified as a pseudogene. This CDR3 region has 15 residues. In DNA, the CDR3 is TGTGCCAGCAGCAAAGAGGGACAGGAGTTCTATGGCTACACCTTC. Encoded protein: CASSKEGQEFYGYTF.

This clone has only one observation. The rearrangement uses TRBV27 and TRBJ2-1; D might be TRBD2 (7 bases). CDR1 and CDR2 (germline): MNHEY, SMNVEV (reference sequence). V gave up 0 bases and J gave up 10 bases, with 22 bases separating them. This CDR3 region has 17 residues. Written as DNA, the CDR3 is TGTGCCAGCAGTTTATCCTACCGCCAGGCGGGGGCGGGGGAGCAGTTCTTC. Translation: CASSLSYRQAGAGEQFF.

The J gene is TRBJ1-5, the V gene TRBV29-1, with 7 bases aligning to TRBD1. The J segment lost 4 bases and the V segment lost 4 bases, leaving 4 bases of the junction unmatched. From germline, CDR1 is SQVTM and CDR2 ANQGSEA. The CDR3 contains 13 residues. The DNA for the CDR3 is TGCAGCGTTGGCAGGGGGACGAATCAGCCCCAGCATTTT. Translated, it gives CSVGRGTNQPQHF.